These 8 T cell receptor beta chains were all obtained from the same sample, sequenced in a study of molecular identifiers for immune sequencing clone quantification. TCRdb ran MiXCR on the PCR reads and lists one entry per CDR3 protein. The table includes some 590,000 distinct CDR3 sequences, around 25% detected once. The specimen sequenced was naive CD8+ T cells from blood, with Jurkat cell RNA spiked in. Noted subset: FACS-sorted CD8+CD4-CCR7+CD45RA+ naive T cells. Receptors were obtained from a human donor in good health. Some libraries in this study had Jurkat cell RNA spiked in.

As regards this clonotype: Given a much more abundant clone one base away, this may be a read error. This chain uses TRBV4-1 with TRBJ2-5, with D perhaps given as TRBD1 or TRBD2 (5 bases each). Trimming stripped 0 bases from V and 10 bases from J, with 18 bases between. Germline assignment: CDR1 MGHRA and CDR2 YSYEKL. The CDR3 has 15 residues. DNA for the CDR3: TGCGCCAGCAGCCAAGACCCGGGACCAGTAGGCAACCAGTACTTC. Protein product: CASSQDPGPVGNQYF.

J is TRBJ1-1 and V is TRBV9, with 7 bases aligning to TRBD1. Germline trimming cut 3 bases from V and 5 bases from J; bases unmatched to any gene: 13. Germline lookup yields CDR1 SGDLS and CDR2 YYNGEE. The CDR3 is 16 residues long. CDR3 sequence reads: CASSGGGGAGMTEAFF. CDR3 coding DNA: TGTGCCAGCAGCGGGGGAGGGGGCGCGGGTATGACTGAAGCTTTCTTT. The full variable domain, its missing parts supplied by reference TRBV9 and TRBJ1-1, is DSGVTQTPKHLITATGQRVTLRCSPRSGDLSVYWYQQSLDQGLQFLIQYYNGEERAKGNILERFSAQQFPDLHSELNLSSLELGDSALYFCASSGGGGAGMTEAFFGQGTRLTVV.

With respect to this clonotype: A much larger clone sits a single nucleotide away, making a read error possible. The gene calls are TRBV7-2 and TRBJ2-1; 13 nucleotides align to TRBD2. The CDR3 sequence is 15 residues long. Germline-derived CDR1 and CDR2 are SGHTA and FQGNSA. CDR3 protein: CASSRTSGSYNEQSF. CDR3 bases: TGTGCCAGCAGTCGGACTAGCGGGAGTTACAATGAGCAGTCCTTC.

This clonotype was observed many times. The rearrangement uses TRBV5-6 and TRBJ1-1; a possible D gene is TRBD1 (5 bases). Trimming stripped 0 bases from V and 10 bases from J, with 13 bases between. Germline CDR1 is SGHDT and CDR2 is YYEEEE. CDR3 length: 13 residues. This CDR3 is CASSLGPTGGAFF. CDR3 nucleotides: TGTGCCAGCAGCTTGGGCCCCACGGGGGGAGCTTTCTTT. Full variable domain (missing parts from reference TRBV5-6 and TRBJ1-1): DAGVTQSPTHLIKTRGQQVTLRCSPKSGHDTVSWYQQALGQGPQFIFQYYEEEERQRGNFPDRFSGHQFPNYSSELNVNALLLGDSALYLCASSLGPTGGAFFGQGTRLTVV.

This clonotype was recorded once. At one of its ends the junction is not consistent with the germline gene, which may arise from a read error. The chain has TRBV28 and TRBJ1-2; D not certain. This CDR3 region has 14 residues. Germline V gene sequence: CDR1 MDHEN, CDR2 SYDVKM. The CDR3 DNA reads TGTGCCGGCAGTTTCGGTTACACAAACTATGGCTACACCTTC. It yields the protein CAGSFGYTNYGYTF.

This clonotype was detected many times. This chain links TRBV20-1 with TRBJ2-7; TRBD2 might be the D (5 bases). The CDR3 loop spans 14 amino acids. From germline, CDR1 is DFQATT and CDR2 SNEGSKA (reference sequence). Trimming took off 2 bases at V and 0 bases at J, with 11 bases between the two ends. The CDR3 DNA is TGCAGTGCTAGACCCGGGATACTCTCCTACGAGCAGTACTTC. It codes for CSARPGILSYEQYF.

The CDR3: CASSLVLRAQETQYF. CDR3 DNA sequence: TGTGCCAGCAGCTTAGTATTGAGGGCCCAAGAGACCCAGTACTTC. The chain joins TRBV11-2 to TRBJ2-5; D may be TRBD2 (5 bases). Looked up from germline, CDR1 is SGHAT and CDR2 is FQNNGV. The V end lost 1 base, the J end lost 1 base, and 10 bases lay between the germline ends. The CDR3 runs 15 residues.

The chain joins TRBV20-1 to TRBJ2-1, with 10 bases fitting TRBD1. The CDR3 has 15 amino acids. The V gene's germline CDR1 is DFQATT and CDR2 SNEGSKA (reference sequence). With 0 bases clipped from V and 9 bases from J, the junction kept 8 bases outside the gene matches. The CDR3 reads CSARDWDRGIIEQFF. In DNA form, the CDR3 reads TGCAGTGCTAGAGATTGGGACAGGGGAATAATTGAGCAGTTCTTC.